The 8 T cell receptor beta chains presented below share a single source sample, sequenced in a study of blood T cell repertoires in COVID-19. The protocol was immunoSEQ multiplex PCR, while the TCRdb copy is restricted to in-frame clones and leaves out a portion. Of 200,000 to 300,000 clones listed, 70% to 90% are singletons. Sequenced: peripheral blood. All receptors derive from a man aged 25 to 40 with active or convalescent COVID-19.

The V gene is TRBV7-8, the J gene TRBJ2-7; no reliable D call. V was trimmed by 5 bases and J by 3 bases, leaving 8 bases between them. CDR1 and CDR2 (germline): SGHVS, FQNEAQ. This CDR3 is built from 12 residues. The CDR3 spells CASSPRLYEQYF. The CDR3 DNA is TGTGCCAGCAGCCCGAGACTCTACGAGCAGTACTTC.

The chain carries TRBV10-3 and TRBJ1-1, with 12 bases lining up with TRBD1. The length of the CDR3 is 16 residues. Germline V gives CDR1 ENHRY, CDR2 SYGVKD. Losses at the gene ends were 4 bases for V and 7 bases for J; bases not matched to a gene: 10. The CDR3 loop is CAISGGTGGVLGEAFF. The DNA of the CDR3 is TGTGCCATCAGTGGGGGGACAGGGGGCGTTCTGGGTGAAGCTTTCTTT.

The DNA for the CDR3 is TGTGCCAGCAGCGTTGGACAGGGCGCCTACGAGCAGTACTTC. It yields the protein CASSVGQGAYEQYF. This rearrangement joins TRBV9 to TRBJ2-7, with 8 positions matching TRBD1. V shed 2 bases and J 2 bases; nucleotides not matched to a gene: 3. Germline V gene lookup returns CDR1 SGDLS and CDR2 YYNGEE. This CDR3 region has 14 residues.

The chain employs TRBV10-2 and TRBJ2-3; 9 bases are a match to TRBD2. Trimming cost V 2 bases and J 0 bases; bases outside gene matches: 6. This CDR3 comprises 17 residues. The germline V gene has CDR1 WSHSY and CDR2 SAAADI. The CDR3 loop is CASSELLAGRSTDTQYF. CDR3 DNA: TGCGCCAGCAGTGAGCTTCTAGCGGGGAGAAGCACAGATACGCAGTATTTT.

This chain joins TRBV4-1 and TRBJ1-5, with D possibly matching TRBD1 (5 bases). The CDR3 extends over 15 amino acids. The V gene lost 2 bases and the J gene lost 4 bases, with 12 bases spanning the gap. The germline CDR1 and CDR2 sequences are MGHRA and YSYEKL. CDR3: CASSQMGRGNQPQHF. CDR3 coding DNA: TGCGCCAGCAGCCAAATGGGGCGGGGTAATCAGCCCCAGCATTTT.

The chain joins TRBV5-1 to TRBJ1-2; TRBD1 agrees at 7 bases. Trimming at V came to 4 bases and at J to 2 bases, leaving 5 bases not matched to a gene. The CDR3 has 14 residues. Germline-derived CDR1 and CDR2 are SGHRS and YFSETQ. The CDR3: CASSGKQGNYGYTF. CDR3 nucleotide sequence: TGCGCCAGCAGCGGAAAACAGGGGAACTATGGCTACACCTTC.

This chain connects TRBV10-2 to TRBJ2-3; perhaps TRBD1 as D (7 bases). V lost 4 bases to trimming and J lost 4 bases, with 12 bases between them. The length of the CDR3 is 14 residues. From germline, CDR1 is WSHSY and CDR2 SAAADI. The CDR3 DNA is TGCGCCAGCAGTGTGGCAGGGGGGCCAGATACGCAGTATTTT. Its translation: CASSVAGGPDTQYF.

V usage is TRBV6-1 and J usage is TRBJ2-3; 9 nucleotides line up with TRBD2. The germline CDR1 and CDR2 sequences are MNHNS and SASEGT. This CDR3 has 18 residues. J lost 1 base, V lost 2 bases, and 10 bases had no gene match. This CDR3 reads CASSETAGGLTRTDTQYF. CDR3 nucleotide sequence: TGTGCCAGCAGTGAAACAGCGGGGGGACTAACGCGCACAGATACGCAGTATTTT.